These T cell receptor beta chains were read from a single sample in a study of early T cells in non-severe SARS-CoV-2 infection. TCRdb fed the 5' RACE reads into MiXCR, producing one record per CDR3 protein. The table has approximately 76,000 distinct CDR3 sequences, approximately 11% seen once; the top ten hold 4.7%. The sample taken for sequencing was whole blood. The receptors shown here come from an adult who was a healthcare worker with PCR-confirmed SARS-CoV-2 infection or an uninfected control (not recorded which). Each CDR3 is given with its conserved first and last residue. The D gene is left open where the match is weak. Not all rows give a size; the values are once, few, many and, for expanded clones, a class.

d_gene,j_gene,v_gene,abundance,CDR3nt,CDR3aa
-,TRBJ2-1,TRBV30,many,TGTGCCTGGAGTAACAATGAGCAGTTCTTC,CAWSNNEQFF
-,TRBJ1-1,TRBV3-1,-,TGTGCCAGCAGCAAGCTTCTCCGAATGAACACTGAAGCTTTCTTT,CASSKLLRMNTEAFF
-,TRBJ1-1,TRBV2,many,TGTGCCAGCACAATCGACAGAGACACTGAAGCTTTCTTT,CASTIDRDTEAFF
-,TRBJ2-7,TRBV30,few,TGTGCCTGGAGTGTAAGACGCTACGAGCAGTACTTC,CAWSVRRYEQYF
TRBD1,TRBJ1-1,TRBV6-2/TRBV6-3,few,TGTGCCAGCAGTACGGACAGGGTGTATGAAGCTTTCTTT,CASSTDRVYEAFF
-,TRBJ1-2,TRBV29-1,-,TGCAGCGTTGCGGACAATCGGGGTTATGGCTACACCTTC,CSVADNRGYGYTF
-,TRBJ2-1,TRBV6-2/TRBV6-3,-,TGTGCCAGCAGTTACGGAAGGGGGAGTAGCTCCTACAATGAGCAGTTCTTC,CASSYGRGSSSYNEQFF
TRBD2,TRBJ2-2,TRBV6-2/TRBV6-3,-,TGTGCCAGCAGTCGTACCGGGACTAGCAGAATTAACACCGGGGAGCTGTTTTTT,CASSRTGTSRINTGELFF
-,TRBJ2-1,TRBV28,many,TGTGCCAGCAGTGCAGGCGGCTCAGCCTACAATGAGCAGTTCTTC,CASSAGGSAYNEQFF
-,TRBJ2-7,TRBV7-2,few,TGTGCCAGCAGCTTACTTACCTACGAGCAGTACTTC,CASSLLTYEQYF
-,TRBJ2-1,TRBV6-5,-,TGTGCCAGCAGTTACGGGACATCCAATGAGCAGTTCTTC,CASSYGTSNEQFF